Each of the 8 T cell receptor beta chains below was sequenced from the same sample in a study of T cells in Graves' hyperthyroidism and ophthalmopathy. Researchers amplified the TCR beta CDR3 regions from RNA transcripts. An initial round of RT-PCR targeting the TCR CDR3 relied on the HTBI primer set. TCRdb passed the multiplex PCR reads through MiXCR, listing each CDR3 protein once. Among about 560,000 distinct CDR3 sequences listed, roughly 46% were seen once. The material sequenced was peripheral blood or thyroid tissue (not recorded which). These receptors were collected from a woman aged 18-29 years with Graves' hyperthyroidism.

This clonotype was seen only once. A read error may explain this, as a much larger clone is one base away. The rearrangement uses TRBV14 and TRBJ2-5, with TRBD2 as a possible D gene (6 bases). Germline CDR1 reads SGHDN; CDR2 reads FVKESK. The germline V and J ends were trimmed by 7 bases and 9 bases, with 15 bases remaining between them. The CDR3 runs to 12 residues. The CDR3, as DNA: TGTGCCAGCACCCTTATAGGGGAGGCCCAGTACTTC. It is translated as CASTLIGEAQYF.

J is TRBJ1-3 and V is TRBV6-6; perhaps TRBD1 as D (5 bases). The CDR3 has 15 amino acids. Germline CDR1 reads MNHNY; CDR2 reads SVGAGI (reference sequence). The ends were cut back, 8 bases at V and 7 bases at J, with 21 bases in the middle. The CDR3 protein is CASSPPDISGNTIYF. The CDR3 DNA reads as TGTGCCAGCTCACCACCGGACATCTCGGGCAACACCATATATTTT.

In this sample, this clonotype turned up many times. The chain has TRBV29-1 and TRBJ2-2; TRBD1 matches at 8 bases. Per germline, CDR1 SQVTM and CDR2 ANQGSEA. The CDR3 is made up of 12 amino acids. Germline trimming cut 8 bases from V and 8 bases from J; bases unmatched to any gene: 7. The CDR3 spells CSILTGDGELFF. The CDR3 DNA is TGCAGCATCCTGACAGGGGATGGGGAGCTGTTTTTT.

The sample holds a few counts of this clonotype. CDR3 DNA: TGTGCCAGCAGCGTAGATGAGGGTCTTAGCAATCAGCCCCAGCATTTT. This encodes CASSVDEGLSNQPQHF. The chain employs TRBV9 and TRBJ1-5; D gene uncertain. Trimming shortened V by 0 bases and J by 0 bases, and 10 bases separated the two germline ends. The germline CDR1 and CDR2 sequences are SGDLS and YYNGEE. This CDR3 is 16 amino acids long.

This clonotype came up a few times. The rearrangement links TRBV7-2 to TRBJ2-2; TRBD2 matches at 11 bases. J lost 5 bases, V lost 5 bases, and 7 bases had no gene match. The germline gives CDR1 SGHTA, CDR2 FQGNSA. The CDR3 extends over 16 amino acids. CDR3 protein: CASSELAGARTGELFF. The CDR3 coding sequence is TGTGCCAGCAGCGAACTAGCGGGGGCGAGAACCGGGGAGCTGTTTTTT.

The rearrangement joins TRBV12-5 to TRBJ1-5; TRBD1 matches at 7 bases. The J segment lost 6 bases and the V segment lost 0 bases, leaving 17 bases of the junction unmatched. This CDR3 has 19 residues. Germline V lookup: CDR1 LGHNT, CDR2 FRNRAP. CDR3 sequence reads: CASGLVKGAGTVGGQPQHF. CDR3 bases: TGTGCTAGTGGTTTGGTAAAGGGGGCCGGGACGGTGGGCGGTCAGCCCCAGCATTTT.

V and J are TRBV6-1 and TRBJ1-2, with no clear D. The CDR3 runs 12 residues. The V end was cut by 8 bases, the J end by 0 bases, with 7 bases between. Germline lookup yields CDR1 MNHNS and CDR2 SASEGT. In nucleotides, the CDR3 is TGTGCCAGCGGACGGACTAACTATGGCTACACCTTC. Protein sequence: CASGRTNYGYTF.

In this sample, this clonotype turned up a few times. The CDR3 protein is CASSSGQLTAYEQYF. The CDR3, as DNA: TGTGCCAGCAGCTCGGGACAGCTCACGGCCTACGAGCAGTACTTC. The chain links TRBV14 to TRBJ2-7, with 7 bases aligning to TRBD1. This CDR3 is built from 15 residues. With V trimmed by 5 bases and J by 2 bases, 9 bases remained unmatched. Germline loops: CDR1 SGHDN, CDR2 FVKESK.